The T cell receptor (beta chain) described here comes from a study of T cells in Graves' hyperthyroidism and ophthalmopathy. Study details: Peripheral blood was obtained at initial diagnosis, preceding any treatment.

This clonotype was seen repeatedly, ten times or more. RNA transcripts gave rise to amplified TCR beta CDR3 regions. TCR CDR3 underwent first-round RT-PCR with the HTBI primer set. TCRdb re-called the multiplex PCR reads with MiXCR, one entry per CDR3 protein. The sample includes 400,000 to 550,000 distinct CDR3 sequences, approximately 25% of them seen just once. The sequenced sample consisted of blood. This clonotype was sampled from a young woman with Graves' ophthalmopathy.

The CDR3 loop is CASRPRESNEKLFF. In nucleotides, the CDR3 is TGTGCCAGCAGGCCCCGGGAGAGTAATGAAAAACTGTTTTTT. The chain recombines TRBV12-3 or TRBV12-4 with TRBJ1-4; D not resolved. This CDR3 has 14 residues. Trimming pared 6 bases from V and 4 bases from J, leaving 12 bases between.